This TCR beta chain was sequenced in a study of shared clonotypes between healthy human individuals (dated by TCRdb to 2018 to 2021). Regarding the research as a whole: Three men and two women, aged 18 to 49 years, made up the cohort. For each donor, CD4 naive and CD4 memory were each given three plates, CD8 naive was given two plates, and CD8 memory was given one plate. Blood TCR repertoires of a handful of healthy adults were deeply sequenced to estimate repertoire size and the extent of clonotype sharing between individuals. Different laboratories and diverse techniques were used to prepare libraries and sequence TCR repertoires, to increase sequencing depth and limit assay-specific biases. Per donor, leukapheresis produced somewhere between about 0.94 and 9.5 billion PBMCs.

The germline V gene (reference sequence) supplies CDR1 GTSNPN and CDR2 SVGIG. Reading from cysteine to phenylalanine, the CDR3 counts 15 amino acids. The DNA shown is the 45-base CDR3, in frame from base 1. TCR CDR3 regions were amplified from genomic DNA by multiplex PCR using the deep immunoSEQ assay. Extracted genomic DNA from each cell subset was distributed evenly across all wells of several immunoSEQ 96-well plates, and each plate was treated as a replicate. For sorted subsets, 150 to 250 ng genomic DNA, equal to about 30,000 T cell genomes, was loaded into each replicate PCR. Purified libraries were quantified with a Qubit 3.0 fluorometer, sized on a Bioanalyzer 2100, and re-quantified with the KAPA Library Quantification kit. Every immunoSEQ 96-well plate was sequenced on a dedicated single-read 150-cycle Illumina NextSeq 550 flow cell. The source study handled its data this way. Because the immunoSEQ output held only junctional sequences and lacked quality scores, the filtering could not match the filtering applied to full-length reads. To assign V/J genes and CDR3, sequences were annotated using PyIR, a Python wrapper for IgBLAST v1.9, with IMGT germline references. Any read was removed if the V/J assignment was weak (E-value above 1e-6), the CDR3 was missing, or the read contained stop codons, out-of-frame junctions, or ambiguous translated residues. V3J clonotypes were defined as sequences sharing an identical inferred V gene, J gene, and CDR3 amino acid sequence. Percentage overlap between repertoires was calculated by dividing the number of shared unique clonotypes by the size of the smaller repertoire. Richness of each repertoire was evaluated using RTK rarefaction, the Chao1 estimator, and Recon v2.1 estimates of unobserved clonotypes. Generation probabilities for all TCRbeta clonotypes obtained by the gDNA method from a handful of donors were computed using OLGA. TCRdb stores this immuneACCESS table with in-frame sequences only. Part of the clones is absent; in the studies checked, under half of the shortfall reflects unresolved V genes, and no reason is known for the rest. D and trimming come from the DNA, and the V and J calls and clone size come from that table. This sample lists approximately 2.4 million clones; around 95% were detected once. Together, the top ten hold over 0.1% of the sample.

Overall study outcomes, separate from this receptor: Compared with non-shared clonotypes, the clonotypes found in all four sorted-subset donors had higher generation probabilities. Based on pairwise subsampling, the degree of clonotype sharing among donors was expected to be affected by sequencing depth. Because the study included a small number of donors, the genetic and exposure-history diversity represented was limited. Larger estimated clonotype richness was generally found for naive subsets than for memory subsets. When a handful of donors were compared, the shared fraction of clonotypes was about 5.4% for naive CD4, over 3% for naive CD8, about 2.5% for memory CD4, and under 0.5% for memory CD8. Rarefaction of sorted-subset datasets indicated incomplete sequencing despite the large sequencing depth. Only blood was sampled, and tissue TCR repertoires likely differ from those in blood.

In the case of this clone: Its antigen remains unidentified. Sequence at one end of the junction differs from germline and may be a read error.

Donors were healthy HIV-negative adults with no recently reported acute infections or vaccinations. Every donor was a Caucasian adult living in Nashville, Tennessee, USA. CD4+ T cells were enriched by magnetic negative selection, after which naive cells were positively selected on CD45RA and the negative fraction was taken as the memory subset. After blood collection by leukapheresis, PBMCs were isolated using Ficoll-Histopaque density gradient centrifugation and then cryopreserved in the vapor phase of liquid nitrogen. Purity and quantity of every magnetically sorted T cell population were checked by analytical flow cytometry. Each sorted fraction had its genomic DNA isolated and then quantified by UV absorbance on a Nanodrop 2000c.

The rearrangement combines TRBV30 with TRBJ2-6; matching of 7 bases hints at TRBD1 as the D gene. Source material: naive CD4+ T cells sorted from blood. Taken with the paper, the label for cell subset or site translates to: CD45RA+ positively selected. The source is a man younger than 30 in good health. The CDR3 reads CAGRQGLSGANVLTF. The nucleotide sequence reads TGTGCCGGGAGACAGGGACTCTCTGGGGCCAACGTCCTGACTTTC.